Given below is one T cell receptor (beta chain) in context. The target antigen is unknown. Profiled with immunoSEQ multiplex PCR; TCRdb holds only in-frame clones, not every one. The profile shows fewer than 30,000 clones, around 78% of them singletons. This CDR3 comprises 14 residues. Looked up from germline, CDR1 is MGHRA and CDR2 is YSYEKL. V lost 4 bases, J lost 2 bases, and 11 bases lay in between. The sample comes from a study of STAT5B mutations in CD4+ large granular lymphocyte leukemia. Whole-study findings and limits: Compared with healthy controls (2/35), patient top clones favored TRBV06 (8/27).

The chain is built from TRBV4-1 and TRBJ2-5, with a weak D call TRBD1 (6 bases). The TCR comes from a human donor in good health. Input material: CD4+ T cells from blood buffy coats. As DNA, the CDR3 is TGCGCCAGCAGCCGCAGGGGCCTTCAAGAGACCCAGTACTTC. This encodes CASSRRGLQETQYF.